Each of the 25 T cell receptor beta chains below was sequenced from the same sample in a study of blood T cell repertoires in COVID-19. Libraries were prepared by immunoSEQ multiplex PCR; TCRdb keeps only in-frame clonotypes and omits some of them. The sample includes about 110,000 clones, approximately 80% of them seen just once. The sample comprised peripheral blood. The receptors shown here come from a woman in her fifties or sixties with acute or convalescent COVID-19.

The J gene is TRBJ2-2, the V gene TRBV5-4; 10 bases fit TRBD1. Trimming removed 0 bases from V and 8 bases from J; junction bases left unmatched: 4. CDR3 length: 15 amino acids. The germline gives CDR1 SGHNT, CDR2 YYREEE (reference sequence). CDR3 loop: CASSLGDRGTGELFF. In DNA form, the CDR3 reads TGTGCCAGCAGCTTGGGGGACAGGGGCACGGGGGAGCTGTTTTTT. The variable domain in full, with the rest retrieved from reference TRBV5-4 and TRBJ2-2, is ETGVTQSPTHLIKTRGQQVTLRCSSQSGHNTVSWYQQALGQGPQFIFQYYREEENGRGNFPPRFSGLQFPNYSSELNVNALELDDSALYLCASSLGDRGTGELFFGEGSRLTVL.

This chain joins TRBV7-2 and TRBJ2-7, with TRBD1 identical over 10 bases. Germline CDR1 and CDR2: SGHTA and FQGNSA. V trimming: 5 bases; J trimming: 0 bases; junction bases outside the gene matches: 10. The CDR3 sequence is 17 residues long. The CDR3 DNA reads as TGTGCCAGCAGCCGGGACAGGGGCCACTTCAGCTCCTACGAGCAGTACTTC. It encodes CASSRDRGHFSSYEQYF.

The rearrangement joins TRBV7-2 to TRBJ1-1; D is undetermined. The CDR3 extends over 14 amino acids. Germline CDR1 and CDR2: SGHTA and FQGNSA. V dropped 2 bases and J dropped 1 base, with 8 bases sitting between them. CDR3 DNA sequence: TGTGCCAGCAGCTTAAGTCACAGGAACACTGAAGCTTTCTTT. Encoded protein: CASSLSHRNTEAFF.

This clone showed up just a few times. The rearrangement joins TRBV4-3 to TRBJ2-2; D gene uncertain. Trimming shortened V by 0 bases and J by 3 bases, and 8 bases separated the two germline ends. Germline V lookup: CDR1 LGHNA, CDR2 YSLEER. CDR3 length: 15 residues. The DNA of the CDR3 is TGCGCCAGCAGCCAAGAACTCTTTTACACCGGGGAGCTGTTTTTT. It codes for CASSQELFYTGELFF.

The J gene is TRBJ2-1, the V gene TRBV6-5; perhaps TRBD2 as D (7 bases). Germline V gene data show CDR1 as MNHEY and CDR2 as SVGAGI. The CDR3 length is 15 residues. V was shortened by 8 bases and J by 0 bases, with 14 bases between the two germline ends. CDR3 protein: CASRGGPRSYNEQFF. CDR3 sequence (DNA): TGTGCCAGCCGCGGGGGCCCTCGCTCCTACAATGAGCAGTTCTTC.

The CDR3 loop reads CASSLIPGQLEAFF. As DNA, the CDR3 is TGTGCCAGCAGCCTCATTCCGGGACAGCTCGAAGCTTTCTTT. The chain joins TRBV7-2 to TRBJ1-1; 7 bases are shared with TRBD1. V gave up 5 bases and J gave up 8 bases; unmatched junction bases: 11. The CDR3 contains 14 residues. Germline CDR1 and CDR2: SGHTA and FQGNSA.

In this sample, this clone turned up a few times. This CDR3 is CASSVLDTEAFF. The DNA for the CDR3 is TGTGCCAGCAGCGTACTGGACACTGAAGCTTTCTTT. The rearrangement uses TRBV7-9 and TRBJ1-1; the D is unclear. CDR3 length equals 12 residues. Germline CDR1 and CDR2: SEHNR and FQNEAQ (reference sequence). V was pared by 5 bases and J by 3 bases, with 7 bases between. Supplemented by reference TRBV7-9 and TRBJ1-1, the full variable domain reads DTGVSQNPRHKITKRGQNVTFRCDPISEHNRLYWYRQTLGQGPEFLTYFQNEAQLEKSRLLSDRFSAERPKGSFSTLEIQRTEQGDSAMYLCASSVLDTEAFFGQGTRLTVV.

The chain recombines TRBV4-3 with TRBJ2-2, with TRBD1 matching over 7 bases. CDR3 length: 15 amino acids. J lost 6 bases, V lost 0 bases, and 4 bases had no gene match. Germline assignment: CDR1 LGHNA and CDR2 YSLEER. The CDR3 loop reads CASSQEQGPAGELFF. For the CDR3, the DNA is TGCGCCAGCAGCCAAGAACAGGGGCCGGCCGGGGAGCTGTTTTTT.

The rearrangement uses TRBV2 and TRBJ1-2, with TRBD1 identical over 8 bases. This CDR3 spans 13 amino acids. Germline CDR1 and CDR2: SNHLY and FYNNEI. V was pared by 7 bases and J by 5 bases, with 6 bases of the junction left unmatched. This CDR3 is CASNMGQVYGYTF. The CDR3 region has the DNA TGTGCCAGCAATATGGGACAGGTATATGGCTACACCTTC.

This chain links TRBV23-1 with TRBJ2-5, with 8 positions matching TRBD1. TRBV23-1 is an open reading frame whose function is uncertain. V trimming: 3 bases; J trimming: 2 bases; junction bases outside the gene matches: 17. The CDR3 has 19 residues. CDR3 in DNA: TGCGCCAGCAGTCACCGGGTTGGCCCCGGGACAGGCTATCAAGAGACCCAGTACTTC. Translation gives CASSHRVGPGTGYQETQYF.

V usage is TRBV4-3 and J usage is TRBJ1-5, with D perhaps matching TRBD1 (6 bases). The CDR3 loop spans 16 amino acids. Trimming cost V 0 bases and J 7 bases, with 16 bases left between them. In germline, CDR1 is LGHNA, CDR2 YSLEER. For the CDR3, the DNA is TGCGCCAGCAGCCAAGATTTGTCAGGGGCAGGCCAGCCCCAGCATTTT. Amino acid sequence: CASSQDLSGAGQPQHF.

The J gene is TRBJ1-1, the V gene TRBV5-6; D is possibly TRBD1 (6 bases). Germline V gives CDR1 SGHDT, CDR2 YYEEEE. The CDR3 runs to 14 residues. With 5 bases removed from V and 0 bases from J, the gap between germline ends came to 11 bases. CDR3 residues: CASRSDRLNTEAFF. Written as DNA, the CDR3 is TGTGCCAGCAGGAGCGACAGGCTGAACACTGAAGCTTTCTTT. The entire variable domain, with the rest obtained from reference TRBV5-6 and TRBJ1-1, is as follows: DAGVTQSPTHLIKTRGQQVTLRCSPKSGHDTVSWYQQALGQGPQFIFQYYEEEERQRGNFPDRFSGHQFPNYSSELNVNALLLGDSALYLCASRSDRLNTEAFFGQGTRLTVV.

The chain links TRBV5-5 to TRBJ1-3; D call uncertain. Trimming removed 4 bases from V and 0 bases from J, with 11 bases in between. This CDR3 has 15 residues. Germline loops: CDR1 SGHKS, CDR2 YYEKEE (reference sequence). CDR3 region: CASSNSGFSGNTIYF. In nucleotides, the CDR3 is TGTGCCAGCAGCAACTCAGGCTTCTCTGGAAACACCATATATTTT.

The chain combines TRBV19 with TRBJ2-1; 7 bases align to TRBD1. V dropped 6 bases and J dropped 7; count of bases not matched to a gene: 12. The CDR3 length is 15 residues. CDR1 is LNHDA and CDR2 is SQIVND in the germline V gene (reference sequence). The CDR3 region has the DNA TGTGCCAGTAGACAGGGGATGGGTCTTTCGAATGAGCAGTTCTTC. It codes for CASRQGMGLSNEQFF.

V and J are TRBV5-1 and TRBJ2-5, with 10 nucleotides matching TRBD2. Germline CDR1 SGHRS, CDR2 YFSETQ. Unmatched junction bases numbered 4, after V lost 0 bases and J lost 5 bases. This CDR3 is built from 15 residues. The CDR3 region is CASSLASGGWETQYF. Written as DNA, the CDR3 is TGCGCCAGCAGCTTGGCTAGCGGGGGCTGGGAGACCCAGTACTTC.

The chain recombines TRBV6-2 or TRBV6-3 with TRBJ1-2; 8 bases align to TRBD1. CDR1 is MNHEY, CDR2 SVGEGT, per germline. This CDR3 comprises 14 residues. Trimming took 1 base from V and 7 from J; bases not matched to a gene: 5. The CDR3 DNA follows: TGTGCCAGCAGTTACTACCAGGGGGCGCGTGGCTACACCTTC. Its protein is CASSYYQGARGYTF.

This chain connects TRBV9 to TRBJ2-3; 11 positions agree with TRBD2. CDR3 length: 16 residues. Losses at the gene ends were 2 bases for V and 5 bases for J; bases not matched to a gene: 7. CDR1 and CDR2 from the germline V gene are SGDLS and YYNGEE. The CDR3: CASSVSGGAGVDTQYF. In DNA, the CDR3 is TGTGCCAGCAGCGTTAGCGGGGGGGCCGGGGTAGATACGCAGTATTTT. Looking up the rest from reference TRBV9 and TRBJ2-3 gives the full variable domain: DSGVTQTPKHLITATGQRVTLRCSPRSGDLSVYWYQQSLDQGLQFLIQYYNGEERAKGNILERFSAQQFPDLHSELNLSSLELGDSALYFCASSVSGGAGVDTQYFGPGTRLTVL.

The CDR3 nucleotides read TGTGCCAGCAGCTTGGGAGCAGCTAACTATGGCTACACCTTC. Translated: CASSLGAANYGYTF. The chain is built from TRBV11-1 and TRBJ1-2; D gene unclear. Germline V gene data show CDR1 as SGHAT and CDR2 as FQDESV (reference sequence). CDR3 length equals 14 residues. V was cut by 3 bases and J by 0 bases, with 8 bases left in between.

The rearrangement links TRBV11-2 to TRBJ1-6, with TRBD1 as a possible D gene (5 bases). Germline CDR1 and CDR2: SGHAT and FQNNGV. The ends were cut back, 1 base at V and 6 bases at J, with 13 bases in the middle. This CDR3 comprises 16 residues. The CDR3 loop is CASSLGRGGGNSPLHF. The CDR3 nucleotides read TGTGCCAGCAGCTTAGGAAGGGGCGGGGGTAATTCACCCCTCCACTTT.

This clone was counted only a few times. J is TRBJ1-2 and V is TRBV27; a possible D gene is TRBD1 (5 bases). Trimming cost V 5 bases and J 2 bases, with 12 bases left between them. Germline V gene lookup returns CDR1 MNHEY and CDR2 SMNVEV (reference sequence). There are 14 residues in the CDR3. The CDR3 DNA follows: TGTGCCAGCAGTAAAGCAGGGTTGAACTATGGCTACACCTTC. This encodes CASSKAGLNYGYTF.

CDR3 sequence reads: CASSPYGGRQPQHF. For the CDR3, the DNA is TGTGCCAGTAGTCCTTACGGGGGGCGTCAGCCCCAGCATTTT. The chain has TRBV19 and TRBJ1-5, with D tentatively TRBD1 (6 bases). CDR3 length: 14 residues. V shed 5 bases and J shed 6 bases, with 14 bases lying between them. The V gene's germline CDR1 is LNHDA and CDR2 SQIVND (reference sequence).

The chain combines TRBV5-5 with TRBJ2-2, with D possibly matching TRBD2 (5 bases). The CDR3 is 14 residues long. V was pared by 3 bases and J by 5 bases, with 11 bases between. Germline loops: CDR1 SGHKS, CDR2 YYEKEE (reference sequence). CDR3 region: CASSWTPETGELFF. CDR3 bases: TGTGCCAGCAGCTGGACTCCTGAAACCGGGGAGCTGTTTTTT. The variable domain in full, completed from reference TRBV5-5 and TRBJ2-2, reads DAGVTQSPTHLIKTRGQQVTLRCSPISGHKSVSWYQQVLGQGPQFIFQYYEKEERGRGNFPDRFSARQFPNYSSELNVNALLLGDSALYLCASSWTPETGELFFGEGSRLTVL.

V usage is TRBV14 and J usage is TRBJ1-4, with D uncertain. Trimming cost V 1 base and J 5 bases, with 5 bases left between them. The germline CDR1 and CDR2 sequences are SGHDN and FVKESK. The CDR3 length is 13 residues. CDR3 sequence (DNA): TGTGCCAGCAGCCAAGTGCAGAATGAAAAACTGTTTTTT. The encoded protein is CASSQVQNEKLFF.

This chain connects TRBV5-4 to TRBJ2-1; TRBD1 is a possible D gene (6 bases). The CDR3 sequence is 12 residues long. Trimming removed 4 bases from V and 7 bases from J, with 9 bases in between. CDR1 is SGHNT, CDR2 YYREEE, per germline (reference sequence). Here the CDR3 reads CASSTQGNEQFF. CDR3 sequence (DNA): TGTGCCAGCAGCACCCAGGGGAATGAGCAGTTCTTC.

This chain links TRBV24-1 with TRBJ2-7; tentatively, D is TRBD1 (5 bases). The CDR3 consists of 13 residues. Trimming removed 4 bases at V and 6 bases at J, with 12 bases between. Germline V CDR1 and CDR2: KGHDR, SFDVKD. The CDR3 region is CATSEPDISEQYF. In DNA form, the CDR3 reads TGTGCCACCAGTGAGCCGGACATTTCCGAGCAGTACTTC.